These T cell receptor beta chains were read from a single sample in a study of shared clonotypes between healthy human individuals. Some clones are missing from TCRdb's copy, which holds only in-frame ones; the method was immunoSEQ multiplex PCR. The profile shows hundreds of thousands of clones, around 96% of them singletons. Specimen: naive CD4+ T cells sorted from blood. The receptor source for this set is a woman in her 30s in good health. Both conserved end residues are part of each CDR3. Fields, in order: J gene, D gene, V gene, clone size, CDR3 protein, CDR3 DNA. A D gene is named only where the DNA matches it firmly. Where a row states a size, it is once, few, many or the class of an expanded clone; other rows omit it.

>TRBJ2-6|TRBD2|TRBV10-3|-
CAISREGFSGANVLTF
TGTGCCATCAGTAGGGAGGGGTTCTCTGGGGCCAACGTCCTGACTTTC
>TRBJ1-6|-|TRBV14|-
CASSQDLGRLNSPLHF
TGTGCCAGCAGCCAAGATCTAGGGAGGCTTAATTCACCCCTCCACTTT
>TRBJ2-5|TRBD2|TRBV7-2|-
CASSLASGKETQYF
TGTGCCAGCAGCTTAGCTAGCGGGAAAGAGACCCAGTACTTC
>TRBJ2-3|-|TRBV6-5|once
CASSSVLQDTQYF
TGTGCCAGCAGTTCGGTGTTACAAGATACGCAGTATTTT
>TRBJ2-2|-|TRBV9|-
CASSVGRTGELFF
TGTGCCAGCAGCGTAGGGCGCACCGGGGAGCTGTTTTTT
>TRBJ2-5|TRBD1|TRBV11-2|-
CASSSTTGPQETQYF
TGTGCCAGCAGCTCAACGACAGGGCCTCAAGAGACCCAGTACTTC
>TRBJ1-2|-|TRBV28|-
CASSLGFGSYTF
TGTGCCAGCAGTTTGGGGTTCGGTAGCTACACCTTC
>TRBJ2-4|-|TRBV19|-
CASSIVSGFAKNIQYF
TGTGCCAGTAGTATAGTTTCAGGGTTCGCCAAAAACATTCAGTACTTC
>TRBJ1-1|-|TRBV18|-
CASSPRPGPNTEAFF
TGTGCCAGCTCACCACGGCCAGGACCAAACACTGAAGCTTTCTTT
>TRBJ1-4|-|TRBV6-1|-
CASSDQGITNEKLFF
TGTGCCAGCAGTGACCAAGGGATCACTAATGAAAAACTGTTTTTT
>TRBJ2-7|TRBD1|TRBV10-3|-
CAISAGTGGFEQYF
TGTGCCATCAGCGCCGGGACAGGGGGCTTTGAGCAGTACTTC
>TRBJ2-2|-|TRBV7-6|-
CASGFGVLRTGELFF
TGTGCCAGCGGGTTTGGAGTCCTCCGGACCGGGGAGCTGTTTTTT
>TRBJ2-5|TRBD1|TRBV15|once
CATSRDGTGVQETQYF
TGTGCCACCAGCAGAGACGGGACAGGGGTTCAAGAGACCCAGTACTTC
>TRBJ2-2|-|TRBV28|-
CASSFDSSHGELFF
TGTGCCAGCAGTTTTGACTCTAGCCACGGGGAGCTGTTTTTT
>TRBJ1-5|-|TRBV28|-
CASTPPRIIQPQHF
TGTGCCAGCACCCCTCCCCGAATCATACAGCCCCAGCATTTT
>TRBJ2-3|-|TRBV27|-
CASSLAGDTQYF
TGTGCCAGCAGTTTAGCAGGAGATACGCAGTATTTT
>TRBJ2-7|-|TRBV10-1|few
CASSPPGSSSYEQYF
TGCGCCAGCAGTCCTCCGGGATCGAGCTCCTACGAGCAGTACTTC
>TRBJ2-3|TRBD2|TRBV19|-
CASSKAGETDTQYF
TGTGCCAGTAGTAAAGCGGGAGAAACAGATACGCAGTATTTT
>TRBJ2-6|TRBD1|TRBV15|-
CATSSRWDRNSGANVLTF
TGTGCCACCAGCAGCAGATGGGACAGAAACTCTGGGGCCAACGTCCTGACTTTC
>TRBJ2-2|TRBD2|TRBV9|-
CASSSGTSGSWTGELFF
TGTGCCAGCAGCTCCGGGACTAGCGGGAGTTGGACCGGGGAGCTGTTTTTT
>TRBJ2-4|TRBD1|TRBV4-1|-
CATRPLGQGPSGNIQYF
TGCGCCACTCGTCCGTTAGGACAGGGTCCCAGCGGGAACATTCAGTACTTC
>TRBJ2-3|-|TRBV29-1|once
CSVVRDTTDTQYF
TGCAGCGTTGTCCGGGATACCACAGATACGCAGTATTTT
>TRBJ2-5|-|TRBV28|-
CASSLRSTQYF
TGTGCCAGCAGTTTACGTTCGACCCAGTACTTC
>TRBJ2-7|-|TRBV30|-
CALKTYSYEQYF
TGTGCCTTGAAGACTTACTCCTACGAGCAGTACTTC
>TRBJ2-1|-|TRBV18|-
CASSPQSGDNEQFF
TGTGCCAGCTCACCCCAGAGTGGCGACAATGAGCAGTTCTTC
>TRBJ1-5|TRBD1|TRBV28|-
CASRPLGTGMGNQPQHF
TGTGCCAGCAGGCCACTTGGGACAGGAATGGGCAATCAGCCCCAGCATTTT
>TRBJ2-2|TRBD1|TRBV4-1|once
CASRTGQLTGELFF
TGCGCCAGCAGAACGGGACAGCTAACCGGGGAGCTGTTTTTT
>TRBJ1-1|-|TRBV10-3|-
CAISVGEDGPEAFF
TGTGCCATCAGTGTTGGGGAAGACGGACCTGAAGCTTTCTTT
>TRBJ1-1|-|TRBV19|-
CASKRRFDEYTEAFF
TGTGCCAGTAAGAGGAGATTTGATGAGTACACTGAAGCTTTCTTT
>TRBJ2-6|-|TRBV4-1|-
CASSQGEGTGANVLTF
TGCGCCAGCAGCCAAGGTGAGGGGACTGGGGCCAACGTCCTGACTTTC
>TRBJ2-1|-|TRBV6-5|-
CASRGGDRNYNEQFF
TGTGCCAGCAGGGGGGGCGACAGAAACTACAATGAGCAGTTCTTC
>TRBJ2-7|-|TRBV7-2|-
CASSQGGTGFYEQYF
TGTGCCAGCAGCCAGGGGGGGACGGGGTTCTACGAGCAGTACTTC
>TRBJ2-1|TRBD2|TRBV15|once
CATSRERTSGLYNEQFF
TGTGCCACCAGCAGAGAAAGGACTAGCGGGCTTTACAATGAGCAGTTCTTC
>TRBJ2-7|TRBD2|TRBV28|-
CASRISGRVSEQYF
TGTGCCAGCAGAATTAGCGGGAGGGTTTCCGAGCAGTACTTC
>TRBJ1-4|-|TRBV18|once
CASSPQGTNEKLFF
TGTGCCAGCTCACCACAGGGAACTAATGAAAAACTGTTTTTT
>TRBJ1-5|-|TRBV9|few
CASSREPHQPQHF
TGTGCCAGCAGCCGAGAGCCTCATCAGCCCCAGCATTTT
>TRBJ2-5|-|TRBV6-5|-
CASSPRGETQYF
TGTGCCAGCAGTCCCCGGGGGGAGACCCAGTACTTC
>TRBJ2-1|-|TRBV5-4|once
CASSGGGSWELEQFF
TGTGCCAGCAGCGGAGGGGGCTCCTGGGAGCTTGAGCAGTTCTTC
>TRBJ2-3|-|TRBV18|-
CASSPNVRQSSTDTQYF
TGTGCCAGCTCACCAAATGTCCGTCAATCTAGCACAGATACGCAGTATTTT
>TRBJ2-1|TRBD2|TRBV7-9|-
CASSSSWTSGRANEQFF
TGTGCCAGCAGCTCAAGTTGGACTAGCGGGAGGGCCAATGAGCAGTTCTTC
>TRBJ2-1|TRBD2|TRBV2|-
CASSANLAGVYNEQFF
TGTGCCAGCAGCGCTAATCTAGCGGGGGTCTACAATGAGCAGTTCTTC
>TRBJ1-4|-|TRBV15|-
CATSRDPVRELFF
TGTGCCACCAGCAGAGATCCAGTCAGGGAACTGTTTTTT
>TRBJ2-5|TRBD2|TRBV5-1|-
CASAGLAGGQETQYF
TGCGCCAGCGCAGGACTAGCGGGAGGTCAAGAGACCCAGTACTTC
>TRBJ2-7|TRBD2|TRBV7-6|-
CASSSGLAQFEQYF
TGTGCCAGCAGTTCAGGACTAGCGCAATTCGAGCAGTACTTC
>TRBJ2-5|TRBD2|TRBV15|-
CATSRDELSGTWGSQYF
TGTGCCACCAGCAGAGATGAGTTAAGCGGGACCTGGGGATCCCAGTACTTC
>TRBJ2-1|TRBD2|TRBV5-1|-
CASSLGLAGARNEQFF
TGCGCCAGCAGCTTGGGACTAGCGGGAGCGCGGAATGAGCAGTTCTTC
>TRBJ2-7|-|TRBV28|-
CASSLPGGQPYEQYF
TGTGCCAGCAGTCTCCCAGGCGGACAGCCCTACGAGCAGTACTTC
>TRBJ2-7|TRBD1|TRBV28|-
CASTGTGAIYEQYF
TGTGCCAGCACCGGGACAGGGGCGATCTACGAGCAGTACTTC
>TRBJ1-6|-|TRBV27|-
CASRGYGVSPLHF
TGTGCCAGCAGGGGGTATGGGGTTTCACCCCTCCACTTT
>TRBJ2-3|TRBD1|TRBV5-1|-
CASSLGDSEDTQYF
TGCGCCAGCAGCTTGGGGGACAGTGAAGATACGCAGTATTTT
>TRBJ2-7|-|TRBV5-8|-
CASSLYARYEQYF
TGTGCCAGCAGTCTCTACGCCCGGTACGAGCAGTACTTC
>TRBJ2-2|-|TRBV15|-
CATSRDSPINTGELFF
TGTGCCACCAGCAGAGATAGCCCGATTAACACCGGGGAGCTGTTTTTT
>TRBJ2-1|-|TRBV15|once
CATSPGRGRSMGEQFF
TGTGCCACCAGTCCCGGCAGAGGGAGGAGTATGGGGGAGCAGTTCTTC
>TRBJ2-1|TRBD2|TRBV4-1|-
CASSQPTTSGTKQFF
TGCGCCAGCAGCCAACCTACAACTAGCGGCACAAAGCAGTTCTTC
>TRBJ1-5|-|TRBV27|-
CASSLSHYQPQHF
TGTGCCAGCAGTTTATCGCACTATCAGCCCCAGCATTTT